This TCR beta chain comes out of a study of cytomegalovirus exposure and HLA in healthy donors. Regarding the study as a whole: Several of the most significant clusters appeared linked to common viral pathogens, based on a later analysis. A missense variant in DCLRE1C was later tied to TCR beta V- and J-gene trimming. It was reported that the classifier diagnosed cytomegalovirus status with high specificity and sensitivity in both the original and validation cohorts.

This clone was observed at least ten times. Antigen unknown. PCR amplification relied on 60 Vbeta primers (plus 13 Jbeta primers). Method: immunoSEQ multiplex PCR; TCRdb's copy keeps in-frame clones and lacks some. The table shows about 150,000 clones, with 70% to 90% occurring only once. From germline, CDR1 is SGHRS and CDR2 YFSETQ. Trimming took 0 bases from V and 4 from J; bases not matched to a gene: 3. The CDR3 consists of 14 residues. The sequencing sample was made of PBMCs. The clonotype originates from a woman between 35 and 50 years old in good health and CMV-seropositive. The genes are TRBV5-1 and TRBJ1-1; 7 bases map to TRBD1. In DNA form, the CDR3 reads TGCGCCAGCAGCTTGGACTACAGGGGCACTGAAGCTTTCTTT. Encoded protein: CASSLDYRGTEAFF.